This T cell receptor beta chain originates from a study of blood T cell repertoires in COVID-19. Germline V gene data show CDR1 as MDHEN and CDR2 as SYDVKM. The CDR3 spans 14 residues. The junction had 8 bases not matched to a gene; V was cut back by 8 bases and J by 6 bases. Sequencing used immunoSEQ multiplex PCR; TCRdb keeps in-frame clones, though not all of them. The sample has 75,000 to 80,000 clones, roughly 85% seen once. This clone was detected only a few times. The TCR was taken from a human donor in a cohort sampled during active COVID-19. Sequencing was carried out using peripheral blood. V gene TRBV28 combines with J gene TRBJ2-2; TRBD2 matches 8 bases. CDR3 amino acids: CASGIAGIAGELFF. CDR3 coding DNA: TGTGCCAGCGGAATAGCGGGAATAGCCGGGGAGCTGTTTTTT. The full variable domain, rest sourced from reference TRBV28 and TRBJ2-2, is DVKVTQSSRYLVKRTGEKVFLECVQDMDHENMFWYRQDPGLGLRLIYFSYDVKMKEKGDIPEGYSVSREKKERFSLILESASTNQTSMYLCASGIAGIAGELFFGEGSRLTVL.